Shown below are 10 T cell receptor beta chains from a single sample sequenced in a study of blood T cell repertoires in COVID-19. Sequenced by immunoSEQ multiplex PCR; TCRdb stores in-frame clones only, minus some. The data contain 130,000 to 150,000 clones, around 87% of them singletons. The specimen was peripheral blood. The receptors were sampled from a man between 45 and 60 years old who had recovered from COVID-19.

The chain is built from TRBV12-5 and TRBJ2-7; weak D call: TRBD1 (6 bases). Trimming took off 3 bases at V and 3 bases at J, with 18 bases between the two ends. Per germline, CDR1 LGHNT and CDR2 FRNRAP. The CDR3 loop spans 16 amino acids. The CDR3 DNA follows: TGTGCTAGTGGTTTCCCAACCGGGACATACCTCTACGAGCAGTACTTC. Translation: CASGFPTGTYLYEQYF.

The chain combines TRBV7-8 with TRBJ1-2; TRBD1 aligns across 8 bases. From germline, CDR1 is SGHVS and CDR2 FQNEAQ. J gave up 8 bases and V 6 bases, and 8 bases lay outside the gene matches. This CDR3 contains 13 residues. The CDR3 DNA sequence: TGTGCCAGCAGATTCCAGGGGGCAAGGGGCTACACCTTC. It encodes CASRFQGARGYTF.

In its sample, this clone was seen a few times. The V gene is TRBV7-3, the J gene TRBJ2-6; D call uncertain. The CDR3 is 15 amino acids. Trimming took off 2 bases at V and 4 bases at J, with 9 bases between the two ends. CDR1 is SGHTA and CDR2 is FQGTGA in the germline V gene. The CDR3 loop reads CASSLDSSGANVLTF. For the CDR3, the DNA is TGTGCCAGCAGCTTAGACTCCTCCGGGGCCAACGTCCTGACTTTC.

Only a few counts were recorded for this clone. This chain joins TRBV19 and TRBJ1-5, with D tentatively TRBD1 (5 bases). V lost 5 bases to trimming and J lost 4 bases, with 15 bases between them. Germline CDR1 is LNHDA and CDR2 is SQIVND (reference sequence). This CDR3 has 15 residues. CDR3 residues: CASSLQGLENQPQHF. The CDR3 region has the DNA TGTGCCAGTAGTCTCCAGGGCCTGGAGAATCAGCCCCAGCATTTT. Full variable domain (outside the CDR3, taken from reference TRBV19 and TRBJ1-5): DGGITQSPKYLFRKEGQNVTLSCEQNLNHDAMYWYRQDPGQGLRLIYYSQIVNDFQKGDIAEGYSVSREKKESFPLTVTSAQKNPTAFYLCASSLQGLENQPQHFGDGTRLSIL.

This clone was observed once. In nucleotides, the CDR3 is TGTGCCAGCAGCTGGTCGGTTGGAGATTCACCCCTCCACTTT. Amino acid sequence: CASSWSVGDSPLHF. The chain carries TRBV7-2 and TRBJ1-6; D remains unclear. Germline CDR1 is SGHTA and CDR2 is FQGNSA. The CDR3 is 14 amino acids. V dropped 4 bases and J dropped 8 bases, with 12 bases sitting between them.

As regards this clone: One base away lies a much larger clone, so this may be a sequencing read error. This chain uses TRBV5-6 with TRBJ2-1; TRBD2 aligns across 11 bases. Germline CDR1 and CDR2: SGHDT and YYEEEE. The CDR3 runs 15 residues. Losses at the gene ends were 2 bases for V and 2 bases for J; bases not matched to a gene: 0. CDR3 loop: CASSLLAGAYNEQFF. In DNA form, the CDR3 reads TGTGCCAGCAGCTTACTAGCGGGGGCCTACAATGAGCAGTTCTTC.

The CDR3 sequence: CATSRAGGSEAFF. CDR3 bases: TGTGCCACCAGCAGAGCAGGGGGGAGTGAAGCTTTCTTT. The V call is TRBV15, the J call TRBJ1-1; 7 nucleotides match TRBD1. V shed 1 base, J shed 7 bases, and the junction held 3 bases outside the gene matches. Looked up from germline, CDR1 is LNHNV and CDR2 is YYDKDF (reference sequence). The CDR3 extends over 13 amino acids.

The chain uses TRBV5-4 and TRBJ2-7; 14 bases map to TRBD2. Germline CDR1 and CDR2: SGHNT and YYREEE (reference sequence). The trim removed 4 bases at V and 4 bases at J, leaving 4 bases unmatched. There are 15 residues in the CDR3. The CDR3 region has the DNA TGTGCCAGCAGCGGGACTAGCGGGGGACTTTACGAGCAGTACTTC. It yields the protein CASSGTSGGLYEQYF.

This chain connects TRBV19 to TRBJ1-2, with 9 bases fitting TRBD1. After removal of 4 bases from V and 0 bases from J, the junction contained 6 bases not matched to a gene. CDR1 is LNHDA and CDR2 is SQIVND in the germline V gene (reference sequence). CDR3 length: 16 residues. CDR3 coding DNA: TGTGCCAGTAGTACTGGGACAGGGCTTACTAACTATGGCTACACCTTC. This codes for CASSTGTGLTNYGYTF.

The gene calls are TRBV14 and TRBJ1-2; 9 bases are a match to TRBD1. The CDR3 sequence is 16 residues long. Per germline, CDR1 SGHDN and CDR2 FVKESK. V was clipped by 6 bases and J by 3 bases; unmatched bases: 11. The CDR3 bases are TGTGCCAGCAGTCAGACCGGGACAGGGCGATACTATGGCTACACCTTC. It encodes CASSQTGTGRYYGYTF.